The 23 T cell receptor beta chains below were found in one sample sequenced in a study of T cells expressing NK-cell markers. Using the 5' RACE reads, TCRdb records one entry per CDR3 protein without DNA. The sample has 400,000 to 500,000 distinct CDR3 sequences; the top ten hold about 7.3%. Sequences were obtained from blood T cells: a sorted CD56 or NKG2C T cell subset, CD4+ or CD8+ T cells, or bulk PBMC T cells (not recorded which). These receptors were obtained from a woman between 18 and 70 years old in good health.

CDR3 amino acids: CASSLGQARTEAFF. J is TRBJ1-1 and V is TRBV7-9. CDR1 and CDR2 from the germline V gene are SEHNR and FQNEAQ (reference sequence). The CDR3 is made up of 14 amino acids.

The chain carries TRBV11-3 and TRBJ2-1; TCRdb selects TRBD2, and the lack of DNA leaves this call unchecked. Germline V gene data show CDR1 as SGHNT and CDR2 as YENEEA. There are 17 residues in the CDR3. CDR3 sequence reads: CASSATGTSGLWDEQFF.

This sequence joins TRBV20-1 and TRBJ2-5; TCRdb reports TRBD1, a call that lacks DNA to check it against. Germline CDR1 is DFQATT and CDR2 is SNEGSKA (reference sequence). There are 14 residues in the CDR3. The CDR3 loop is CSARDMGGQETQYF.

The chain has TRBV7-6 and TRBJ2-1; without DNA, the TCRdb call of TRBD1 cannot be checked. Germline CDR1 SGHVS, CDR2 FNYEAQ. The CDR3 runs 15 residues. The chain's CDR3 is CASSPLDRSINEQFF.

The chain recombines TRBV2 with TRBJ1-5. The length of the CDR3 is 15 residues. CDR1 and CDR2 (germline): SNHLY, FYNNEI. The chain's CDR3 is CASSEGGQDQLPQHF.

The J gene is TRBJ1-1, the V gene TRBV5-4; TCRdb gives TRBD1 as the D gene, but with no DNA this cannot be confirmed. Germline CDR1 SGHNT, CDR2 YYREEE (reference sequence). This CDR3 has 15 residues. This CDR3 reads CASSLLAQMNTEAFF. Drawing the rest from reference TRBV5-4 and TRBJ1-1, the complete variable domain is ETGVTQSPTHLIKTRGQQVTLRCSSQSGHNTVSWYQQALGQGPQFIFQYYREEENGRGNFPPRFSGLQFPNYSSELNVNALELDDSALYLCASSLLAQMNTEAFFGQGTRLTVV.

CDR3 protein: CATSRAGTSTGELFF. The gene calls are TRBV15 and TRBJ2-2; TCRdb outputs TRBD1, but without DNA this stays unchecked. The CDR3 is 15 amino acids. Germline assignment: CDR1 LNHNV and CDR2 YYDKDF (reference sequence). Full variable domain (missing parts from reference TRBV15 and TRBJ2-2): DAMVIQNPRYQVTQFGKPVTLSCSQTLNHNVMYWYQQKSSQAPKLLFHYYDKDFNNEADTPDNFQSRRPNTSFCFLDIRSPGLGDTAMYLCATSRAGTSTGELFFGEGSRLTVL.

The V and J genes are TRBV23-1 and TRBJ1-5. TRBV23-1 is an ORF, with its function uncertain. This CDR3 has 13 residues. The CDR3 reads CASSQSRNQPQHF.

The CDR3 loop reads CSIWGLYNEQFF. The chain employs TRBV29-1 and TRBJ2-1; there is no DNA to check the TCRdb D call of TRBD2. CDR1 and CDR2 from the germline V gene are SQVTM and ANQGSEA. The CDR3 covers 12 residues.

By frequency, this clonotype is medium-sized (0.01 to 0.1%). The chain joins TRBV21-1 to TRBJ2-1; TCRdb's D call, TRBD2, is unchecked because there is no DNA. TRBV21-1 is annotated as a pseudogene. The CDR3 sequence is 18 residues long. The CDR3 spells CASSKEESGVFSYNEQFF.

V usage is TRBV27 and J usage is TRBJ1-5; TCRdb's D gene call, TRBD1, goes unchecked for lack of DNA. Germline V gene lookup returns CDR1 MNHEY and CDR2 SMNVEV (reference sequence). The length of the CDR3 is 16 residues. The CDR3 region is CASSLGARWGAQPQHF.

This rearrangement joins TRBV21-1 to TRBJ2-7; TCRdb proposes TRBD1, but this gene call is untestable without DNA. TRBV21-1 represents a pseudogene. CDR3 size: 16 residues. Here the CDR3 reads CASSKGHRVGQNEQYF.

J is TRBJ1-1 and V is TRBV6-2 or TRBV6-3; TCRdb returns TRBD1, unconfirmable since there is no DNA. Germline loops: CDR1 MNHEY, CDR2 SVGEGT. The CDR3 consists of 14 residues. CDR3 in amino acids: CASSYGGGNTEAFF.

The chain links TRBV7-2 to TRBJ1-1; TCRdb indicates TRBD1, and absent DNA this call remains unverified. Germline lookup yields CDR1 SGHTA and CDR2 FQGNSA. The CDR3 loop spans 17 amino acids. CDR3 residues: CASSLVPWGLGNTEAFF.

This chain joins TRBV11-2 and TRBJ2-1; TCRdb lists TRBD2, though no DNA is available to test this call. The CDR3 totals 16 residues. Per germline, CDR1 SGHAT and CDR2 FQNNGV. The CDR3 protein is CASSHVLVGGNNEQFF.

This chain connects TRBV6-1 to TRBJ2-3; checking the TCRdb D call of TRBD1 is not possible without DNA. The CDR3 extends over 16 amino acids. Germline CDR1 and CDR2: MNHNS and SASEGT. CDR3 amino acids: CASSPGPGISTDTQYF.

The chain carries TRBV20-1 and TRBJ2-2; absent DNA, TCRdb's TRBD1 call cannot be checked. CDR1 is DFQATT, CDR2 SNEGSKA, per germline (reference sequence). This CDR3 is built from 15 residues. This chain's CDR3 is CSARTHRGDTGELFF.

The V and J genes are TRBV29-1 and TRBJ2-7; TCRdb calls TRBD1, which cannot be checked without DNA. This CDR3 region has 12 residues. Germline V gene sequence: CDR1 SQVTM, CDR2 ANQGSEA. The CDR3 loop is CSVHRGPYEQYF.

The rearrangement links TRBV12-3 or TRBV12-4 to TRBJ2-2; with no DNA, the TCRdb D assignment of TRBD1 cannot be verified. There are 15 residues in the CDR3. CDR3 region: CASSPGGWYSGELFF.

The chain carries TRBV24-1 and TRBJ2-2; the D gene TCRdb calls, TRBD1, cannot be checked with no DNA. The CDR3 sequence is 20 residues long. From germline, CDR1 is KGHDR and CDR2 SFDVKD. This chain's CDR3 is CATSDLQSETGGLYTGELFF.

V and J are TRBV18 and TRBJ2-3. The germline V gene encodes CDR1 KGHSH and CDR2 LQKENI. There are 13 residues in the CDR3. Here the CDR3 reads CASSLIVVDTQYF.

The chain has TRBV12-3 or TRBV12-4 and TRBJ2-7; TCRdb returns TRBD2, unconfirmable since there is no DNA. CDR3 size: 15 residues. The CDR3 is CASSTSGRPIHEQYF.

The chain recombines TRBV6-2 or TRBV6-3 with TRBJ2-1. Germline V gene sequence: CDR1 MNHEY, CDR2 SVGEGT. CDR3 size: 15 residues. CDR3 sequence: CASRWGPLPYNEQFF.